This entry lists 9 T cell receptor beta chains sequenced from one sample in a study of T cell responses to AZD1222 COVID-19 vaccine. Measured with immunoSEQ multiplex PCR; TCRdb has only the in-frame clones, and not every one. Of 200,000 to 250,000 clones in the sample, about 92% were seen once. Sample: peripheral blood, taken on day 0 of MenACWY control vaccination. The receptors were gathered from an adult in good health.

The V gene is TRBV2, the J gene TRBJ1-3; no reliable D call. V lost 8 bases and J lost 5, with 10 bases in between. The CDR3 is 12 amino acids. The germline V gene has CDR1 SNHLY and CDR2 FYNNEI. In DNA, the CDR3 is TGTGCCAGCCGACCAGACCGAAACACCATATATTTT. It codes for CASRPDRNTIYF.

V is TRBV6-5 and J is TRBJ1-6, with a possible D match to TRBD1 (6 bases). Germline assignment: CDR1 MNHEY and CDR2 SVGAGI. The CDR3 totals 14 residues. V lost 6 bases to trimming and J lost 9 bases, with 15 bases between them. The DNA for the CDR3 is TGTGCCAGCAGACGCGGGACACTACGTTCACCCCTCCACTTT. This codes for CASRRGTLRSPLHF.

The CDR3 here is CASSLGPTGNTQYF. The CDR3 nucleotides read TGTGCCAGCAGCTTGGGCCCAACAGGGAATACGCAGTATTTT. The J gene is TRBJ2-3, the V gene TRBV5-4; D is possibly TRBD1 (6 bases). Deletions cut 0 bases from V and 7 bases from J, with 12 bases between. Germline V gene lookup returns CDR1 SGHNT and CDR2 YYREEE (reference sequence). The CDR3 has 14 residues.

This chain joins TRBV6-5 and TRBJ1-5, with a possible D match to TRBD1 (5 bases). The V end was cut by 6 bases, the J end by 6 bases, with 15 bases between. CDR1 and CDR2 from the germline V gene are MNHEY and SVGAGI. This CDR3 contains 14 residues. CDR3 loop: CASSPYDGTQPQHF. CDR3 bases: TGTGCCAGCAGCCCATACGACGGGACTCAGCCCCAGCATTTT.

CDR3 protein: CASTLTGGVYGYTF. DNA of the CDR3: TGTGCCAGCACCCTGACAGGGGGCGTCTATGGCTACACCTTC. This chain uses TRBV28 with TRBJ1-2; 10 nucleotides line up with TRBD1. The germline gives CDR1 MDHEN, CDR2 SYDVKM. V was clipped by 7 bases and J by 4 bases; unmatched bases: 6. The CDR3 consists of 14 residues.

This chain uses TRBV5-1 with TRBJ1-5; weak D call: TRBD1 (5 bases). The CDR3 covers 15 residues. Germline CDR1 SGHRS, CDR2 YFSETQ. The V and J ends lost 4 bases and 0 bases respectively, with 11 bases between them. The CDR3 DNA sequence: TGCGCCAGCAGCCAGGGTTTGCCTAGCAATCAGCCCCAGCATTTT. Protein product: CASSQGLPSNQPQHF.

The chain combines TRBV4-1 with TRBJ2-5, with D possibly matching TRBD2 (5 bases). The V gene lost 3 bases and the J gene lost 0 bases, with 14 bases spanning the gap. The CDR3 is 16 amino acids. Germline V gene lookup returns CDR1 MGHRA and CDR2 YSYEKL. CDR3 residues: CASSQARTVNQETQYF. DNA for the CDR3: TGCGCCAGCAGCCAGGCTCGGACTGTAAACCAAGAGACCCAGTACTTC.

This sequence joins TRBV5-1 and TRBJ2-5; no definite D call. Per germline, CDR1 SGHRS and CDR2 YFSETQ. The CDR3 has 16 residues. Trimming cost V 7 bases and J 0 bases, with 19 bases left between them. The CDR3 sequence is CASGLSPRADQETQYF. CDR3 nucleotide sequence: TGCGCCAGCGGATTGTCCCCTAGGGCGGACCAAGAGACCCAGTACTTC.

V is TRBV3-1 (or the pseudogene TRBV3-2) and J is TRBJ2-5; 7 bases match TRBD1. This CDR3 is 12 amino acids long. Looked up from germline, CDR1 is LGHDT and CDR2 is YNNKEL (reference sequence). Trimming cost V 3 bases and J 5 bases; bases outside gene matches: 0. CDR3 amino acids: CASSQTGETQYF. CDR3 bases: TGTGCCAGCAGCCAGACAGGGGAGACCCAGTACTTC.